These 11 T cell receptor beta chains were sequenced from one sample in a study of blood T cells in healthy people across ages. The use of a sample-barcoded 5' primer and a J-beta primer mix characterized a second PCR of roughly 6 to 11 cycles. Each CDR3 protein is one row after TCRdb ran MiXCR on the 5' RACE reads. Of around 500,000 distinct CDR3 sequences detected, roughly a quarter appear once; the ten largest clones hold 3% to 4%. These data were also filed under a second study, of T cells of mothers and their children.

The specimen sequenced was blood. The receptors come from a boy aged 2 to 10 in good health.

The chain uses TRBV20-1 and TRBJ2-7, with 8 bases aligning to TRBD2. CDR1 is DFQATT and CDR2 is SNEGSKA in the germline V gene (reference sequence). With V trimmed by 5 bases and J by 6 bases, 15 bases remained unmatched. CDR3 length: 15 residues. The CDR3, as DNA: TGCAGTGCTTCGCGGGGGGCTTCACAACTACGCGAGCAGTACTTC. This codes for CSASRGASQLREQYF.

The rearrangement uses TRBV28 and TRBJ1-2, with D possibly matching TRBD1 (5 bases). V dropped 10 bases and J dropped 6 bases, with 21 bases sitting between them. The CDR3 has 14 amino acids. In germline, CDR1 is MDHEN, CDR2 SYDVKM. The CDR3 loop is CATRRAGGTDGYTF. Here the CDR3 DNA reads TGTGCCACTCGGAGGGCGGGGGGGACCGATGGCTACACCTTC.

The chain uses TRBV12-5 and TRBJ1-5; D gene ambiguous. V shed 2 bases and J shed 4 bases, with 6 bases lying between them. Germline CDR1 is LGHNT and CDR2 is FRNRAP. The CDR3 length is 13 residues. The CDR3 sequence is CASGLRGNQPQHF. Written as DNA, the CDR3 is TGTGCTAGTGGTTTGCGTGGGAATCAGCCCCAGCATTTT.

This clonotype was recorded a few times. This sequence joins TRBV7-2 and TRBJ2-3; D call uncertain. Germline CDR1 and CDR2: SGHTA and FQGNSA. Trimming left V 1 base short and J 5 bases short, with 7 bases between. The CDR3 runs 13 residues. The CDR3 DNA reads TGTGCCAGCAGCTTAGGAGGTCGAGATACGCAGTATTTT. Translation gives CASSLGGRDTQYF. Based on the CDR3 plus reference TRBV7-2 and TRBJ2-3, the full variable domain is GAGVSQSPSNKVTEKGKDVELRCDPISGHTALYWYRQSLGQGLEFLIYFQGNSAPDKSGLPSDRFSAERTGGSVSTLTIQRTQQEDSAVYLCASSLGGRDTQYFGPGTRLTVL.

This clonotype was recorded a few times. The chain employs TRBV5-1 and TRBJ2-3, with 8 bases identical to TRBD2. In germline, CDR1 is SGHRS, CDR2 YFSETQ. There are 15 residues in the CDR3. Trimming cost V 0 bases and J 7 bases; bases outside gene matches: 7. The CDR3 DNA reads TGCGCCAGCAGCTTGGGGGGTAGCGGGGCCAATACGCAGTATTTT. Translated, it gives CASSLGGSGANTQYF.

The chain carries TRBV4-1 and TRBJ1-5, with no clear D. V lost 3 bases, J lost 5 bases, and 14 bases lay in between. Germline assignment: CDR1 MGHRA and CDR2 YSYEKL. The CDR3 length is 15 residues. The CDR3 DNA reads as TGCGCCAGCAGCCAGACAACGGACGGCGATCAGCCCCAGCATTTT. It yields the protein CASSQTTDGDQPQHF.

The chain couples TRBV20-1 to TRBJ1-3, with D perhaps TRBD1 (6 bases). Germline CDR1 reads DFQATT; CDR2 reads SNEGSKA (reference sequence). The CDR3 has 13 residues. V was trimmed by 2 bases and J by 2 bases, leaving 7 bases between them. The CDR3 nucleotides are TGCAGTGCTAGACAGGGGACTGGAAACACCATATATTTT. It codes for CSARQGTGNTIYF.

This clonotype was seen only a few times. V gene TRBV25-1 combines with J gene TRBJ1-1; D is ambiguous. Trimming left V 3 bases short and J 6 bases short, with 8 bases between. The V gene's germline CDR1 is MGHDK and CDR2 SYGVNS. CDR3 length: 12 amino acids. The CDR3 sequence is CASSDRRSEAFF. The CDR3 coding sequence is TGTGCCAGCAGTGATCGGAGATCTGAAGCTTTCTTT. The whole variable domain, filled in from reference TRBV25-1 and TRBJ1-1, reads EADIYQTPRYLVIGTGKKITLECSQTMGHDKMYWYQQDPGMELHLIHYSYGVNSTEKGDLSSESTVSRIRTEHFPLTLESARPSHTSQYLCASSDRRSEAFFGQGTRLTVV.

This chain uses TRBV12-3 or TRBV12-4 with TRBJ1-5; no definite D call. V lost 2 bases and J lost 9, with 8 bases in between. The CDR3 has 12 amino acids. CDR3 residues: CASSLKDRPQHF. CDR3 nucleotides: TGTGCCAGCAGTTTAAAAGATCGGCCCCAGCATTTT.

This clonotype was counted a few times. The V and J genes are TRBV27 and TRBJ2-3; 8 bases map to TRBD1. J was trimmed by 1 base and V by 5 bases; bases with no gene match: 8. CDR1 is MNHEY, CDR2 SMNVEV, per germline (reference sequence). This CDR3 is 16 amino acids long. The CDR3: CASSLRPTGGTDTQYF. The CDR3 DNA sequence: TGTGCCAGCAGTCTCAGGCCGACAGGGGGCACAGATACGCAGTATTTT.

The rearrangement uses TRBV7-2 and TRBJ2-5, with D possibly matching TRBD2 (5 bases). Trimming removed 1 base from V and 7 bases from J, with 13 bases in between. Germline V gene data show CDR1 as SGHTA and CDR2 as FQGNSA. The CDR3 is 14 amino acids. CDR3 in amino acids: CASSLVRGSATQYF. For the CDR3, the DNA is TGTGCCAGCAGCTTAGTTCGCGGGTCGGCGACCCAGTACTTC.